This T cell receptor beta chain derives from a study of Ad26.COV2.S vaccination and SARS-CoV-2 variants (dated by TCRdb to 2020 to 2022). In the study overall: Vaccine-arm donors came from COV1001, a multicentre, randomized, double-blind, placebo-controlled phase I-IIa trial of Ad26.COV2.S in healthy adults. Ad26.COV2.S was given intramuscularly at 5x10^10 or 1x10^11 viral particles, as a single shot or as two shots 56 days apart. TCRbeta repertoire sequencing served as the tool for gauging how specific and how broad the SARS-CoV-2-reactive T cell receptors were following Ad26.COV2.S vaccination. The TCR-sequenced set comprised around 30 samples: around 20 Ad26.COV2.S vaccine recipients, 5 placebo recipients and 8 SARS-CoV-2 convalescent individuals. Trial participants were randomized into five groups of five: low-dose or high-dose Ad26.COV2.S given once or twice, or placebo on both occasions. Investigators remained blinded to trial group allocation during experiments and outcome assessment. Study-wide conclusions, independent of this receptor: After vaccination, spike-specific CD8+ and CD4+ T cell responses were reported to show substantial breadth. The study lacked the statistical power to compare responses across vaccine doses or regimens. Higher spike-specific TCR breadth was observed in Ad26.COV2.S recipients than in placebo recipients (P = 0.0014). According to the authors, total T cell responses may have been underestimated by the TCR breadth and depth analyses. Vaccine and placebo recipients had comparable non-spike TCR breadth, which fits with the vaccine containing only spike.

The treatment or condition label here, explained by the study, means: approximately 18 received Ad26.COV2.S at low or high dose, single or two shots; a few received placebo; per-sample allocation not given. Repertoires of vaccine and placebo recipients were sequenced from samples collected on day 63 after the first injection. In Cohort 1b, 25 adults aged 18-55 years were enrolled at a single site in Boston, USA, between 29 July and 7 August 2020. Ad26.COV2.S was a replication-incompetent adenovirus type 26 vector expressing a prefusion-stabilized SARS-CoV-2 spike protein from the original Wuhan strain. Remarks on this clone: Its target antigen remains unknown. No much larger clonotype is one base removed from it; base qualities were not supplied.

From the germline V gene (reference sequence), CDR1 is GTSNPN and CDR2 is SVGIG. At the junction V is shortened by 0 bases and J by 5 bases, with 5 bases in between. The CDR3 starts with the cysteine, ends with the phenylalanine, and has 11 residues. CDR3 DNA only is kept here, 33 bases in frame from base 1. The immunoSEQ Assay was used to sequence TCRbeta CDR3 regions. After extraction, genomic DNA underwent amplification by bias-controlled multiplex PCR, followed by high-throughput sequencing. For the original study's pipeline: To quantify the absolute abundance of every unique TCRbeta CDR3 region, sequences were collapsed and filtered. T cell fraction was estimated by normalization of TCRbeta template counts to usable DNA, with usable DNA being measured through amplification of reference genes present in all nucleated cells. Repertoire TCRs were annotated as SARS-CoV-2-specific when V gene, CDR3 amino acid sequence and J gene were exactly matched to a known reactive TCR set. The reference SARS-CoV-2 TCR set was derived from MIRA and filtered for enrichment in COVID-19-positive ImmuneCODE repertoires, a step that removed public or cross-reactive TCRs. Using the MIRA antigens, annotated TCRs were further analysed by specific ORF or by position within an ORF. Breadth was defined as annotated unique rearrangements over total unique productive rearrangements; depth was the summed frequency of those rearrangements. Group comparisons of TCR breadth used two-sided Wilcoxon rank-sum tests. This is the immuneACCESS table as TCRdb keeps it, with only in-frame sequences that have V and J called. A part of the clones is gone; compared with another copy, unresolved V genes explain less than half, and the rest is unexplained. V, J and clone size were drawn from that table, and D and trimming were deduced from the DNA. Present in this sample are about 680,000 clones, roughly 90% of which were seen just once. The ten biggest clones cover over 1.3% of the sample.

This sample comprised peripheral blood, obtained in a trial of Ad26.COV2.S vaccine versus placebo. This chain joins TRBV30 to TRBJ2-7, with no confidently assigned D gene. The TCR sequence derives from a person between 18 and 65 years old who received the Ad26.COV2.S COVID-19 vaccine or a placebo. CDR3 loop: CAWSVKDEQYF. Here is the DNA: TGTGCCTGGAGTGTAAAGGACGAGCAGTACTTC.